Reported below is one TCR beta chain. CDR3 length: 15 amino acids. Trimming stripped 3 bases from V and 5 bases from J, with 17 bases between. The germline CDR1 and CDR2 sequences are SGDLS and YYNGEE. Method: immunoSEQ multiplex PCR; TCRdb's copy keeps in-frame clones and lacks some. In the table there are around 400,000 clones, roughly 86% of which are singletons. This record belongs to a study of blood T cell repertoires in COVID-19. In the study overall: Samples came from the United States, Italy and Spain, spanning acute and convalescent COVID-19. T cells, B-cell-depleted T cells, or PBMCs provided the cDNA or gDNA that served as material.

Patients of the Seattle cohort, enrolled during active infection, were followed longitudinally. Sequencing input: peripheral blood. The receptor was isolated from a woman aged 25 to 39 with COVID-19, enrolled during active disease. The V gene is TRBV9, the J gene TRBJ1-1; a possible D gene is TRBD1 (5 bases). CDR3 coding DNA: TGTGCCAGCAGCGCTCTGGTAGGGGTAGGGACTGAAGCTTTCTTT. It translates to CASSALVGVGTEAFF.